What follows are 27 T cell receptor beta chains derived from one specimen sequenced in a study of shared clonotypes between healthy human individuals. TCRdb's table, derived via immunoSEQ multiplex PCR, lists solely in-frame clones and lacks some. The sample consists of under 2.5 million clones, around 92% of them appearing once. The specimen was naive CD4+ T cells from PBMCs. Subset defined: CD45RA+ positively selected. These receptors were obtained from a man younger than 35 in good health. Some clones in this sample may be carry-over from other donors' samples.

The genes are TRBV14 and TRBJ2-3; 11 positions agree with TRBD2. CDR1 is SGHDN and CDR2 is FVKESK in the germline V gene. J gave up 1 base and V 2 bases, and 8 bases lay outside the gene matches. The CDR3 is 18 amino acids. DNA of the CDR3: TGTGCCAGCAGCCAACTTCTAGCGGGAGGATTGGGCACAGATACGCAGTATTTT. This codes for CASSQLLAGGLGTDTQYF.

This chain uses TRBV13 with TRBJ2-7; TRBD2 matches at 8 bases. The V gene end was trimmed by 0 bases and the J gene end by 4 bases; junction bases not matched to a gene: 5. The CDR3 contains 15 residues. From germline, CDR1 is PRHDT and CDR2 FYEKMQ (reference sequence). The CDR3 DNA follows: TGTGCCAGCAGCTTAGGTGCGGGAGGACCGTACGAGCAGTACTTC. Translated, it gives CASSLGAGGPYEQYF.

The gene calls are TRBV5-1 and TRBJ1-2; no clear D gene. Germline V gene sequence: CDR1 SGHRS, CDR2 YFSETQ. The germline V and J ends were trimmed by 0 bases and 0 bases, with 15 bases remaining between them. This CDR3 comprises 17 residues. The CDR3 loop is CASSLGGTAGANYGYTF. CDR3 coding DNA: TGCGCCAGCAGCTTGGGGGGAACGGCGGGAGCTAACTATGGCTACACCTTC.

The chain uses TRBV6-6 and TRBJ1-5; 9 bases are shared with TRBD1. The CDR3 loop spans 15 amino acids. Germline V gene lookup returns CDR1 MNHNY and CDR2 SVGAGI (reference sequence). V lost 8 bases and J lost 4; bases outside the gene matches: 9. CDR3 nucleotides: TGTGCCAGCCTTCCTGGACAGGGGTGGAATCAGCCCCAGCATTTT. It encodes CASLPGQGWNQPQHF.

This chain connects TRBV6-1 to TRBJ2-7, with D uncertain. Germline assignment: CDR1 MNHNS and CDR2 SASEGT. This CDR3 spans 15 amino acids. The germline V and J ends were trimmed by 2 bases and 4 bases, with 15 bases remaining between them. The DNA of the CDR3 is TGTGCCAGCAGTGAATTCGGAGTGGGGTCTTACGAGCAGTACTTC. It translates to CASSEFGVGSYEQYF.

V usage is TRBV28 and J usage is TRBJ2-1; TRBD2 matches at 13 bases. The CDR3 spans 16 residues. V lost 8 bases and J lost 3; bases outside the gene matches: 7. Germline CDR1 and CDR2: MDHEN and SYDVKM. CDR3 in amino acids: CASSGLAGFHYNEQFF. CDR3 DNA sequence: TGTGCCAGCTCGGGACTAGCGGGATTTCACTACAATGAGCAGTTCTTC.

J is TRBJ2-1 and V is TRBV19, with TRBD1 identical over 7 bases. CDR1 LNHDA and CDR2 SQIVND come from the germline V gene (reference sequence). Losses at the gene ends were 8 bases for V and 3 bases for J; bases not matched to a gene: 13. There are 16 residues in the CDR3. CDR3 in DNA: TGTGCCAGTTTGGGGCTTGGGCAGGGGGTCTACAATGAGCAGTTCTTC. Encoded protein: CASLGLGQGVYNEQFF.

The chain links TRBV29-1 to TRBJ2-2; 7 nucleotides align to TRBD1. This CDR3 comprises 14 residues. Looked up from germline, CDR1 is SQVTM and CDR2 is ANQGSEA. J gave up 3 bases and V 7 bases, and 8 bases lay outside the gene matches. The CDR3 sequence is CSAMRQGDTGELFF. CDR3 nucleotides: TGCAGCGCCATGCGACAGGGAGACACCGGGGAGCTGTTTTTT.

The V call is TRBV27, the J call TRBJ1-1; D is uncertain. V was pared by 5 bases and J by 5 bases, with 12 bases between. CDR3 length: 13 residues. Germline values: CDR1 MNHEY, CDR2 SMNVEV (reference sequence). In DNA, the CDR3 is TGTGCCAGCAGTGTTTTTGGGTCGACTGAAGCTTTCTTT. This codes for CASSVFGSTEAFF.

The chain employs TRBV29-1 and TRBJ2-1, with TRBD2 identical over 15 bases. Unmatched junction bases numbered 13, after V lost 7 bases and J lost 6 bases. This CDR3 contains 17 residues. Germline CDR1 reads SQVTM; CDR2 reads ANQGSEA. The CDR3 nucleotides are TGCAGCGCACCTATGGGGACTAGCGGGAGGTGGGGCAATGAGCAGTTCTTC. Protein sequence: CSAPMGTSGRWGNEQFF.

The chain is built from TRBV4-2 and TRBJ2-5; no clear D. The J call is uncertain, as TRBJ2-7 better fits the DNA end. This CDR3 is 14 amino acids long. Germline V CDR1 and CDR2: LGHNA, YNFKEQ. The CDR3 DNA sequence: TGTGCCAGCAGCCAGACACGGTCCACGGGCGAGCAGTACTTC. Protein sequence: CASSQTRSTGEQYF.

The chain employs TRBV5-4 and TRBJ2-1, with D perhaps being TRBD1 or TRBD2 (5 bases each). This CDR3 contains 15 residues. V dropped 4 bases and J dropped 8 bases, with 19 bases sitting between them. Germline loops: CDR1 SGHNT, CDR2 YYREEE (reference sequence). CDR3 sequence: CASSAGSVLGHEQFF. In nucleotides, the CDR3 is TGTGCCAGCAGCGCAGGGAGTGTACTTGGGCATGAGCAGTTCTTC.

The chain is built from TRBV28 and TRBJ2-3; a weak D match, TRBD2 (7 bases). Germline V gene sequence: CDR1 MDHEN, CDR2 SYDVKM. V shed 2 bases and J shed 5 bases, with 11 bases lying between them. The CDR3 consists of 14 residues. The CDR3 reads CASSLKRGQDTQYF. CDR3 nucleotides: TGTGCCAGCAGTTTAAAGCGGGGACAAGATACGCAGTATTTT.

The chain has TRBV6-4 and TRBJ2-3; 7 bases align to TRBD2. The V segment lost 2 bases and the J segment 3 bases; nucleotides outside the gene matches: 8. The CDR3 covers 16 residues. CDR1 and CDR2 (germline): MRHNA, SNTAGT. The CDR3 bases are TGTGCCAGCAGTGACATCGGCGGGAGTTGGACAGATACGCAGTATTTT. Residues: CASSDIGGSWTDTQYF.

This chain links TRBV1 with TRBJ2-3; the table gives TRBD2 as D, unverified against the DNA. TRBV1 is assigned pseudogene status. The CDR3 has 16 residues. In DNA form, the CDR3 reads TGCACCAGCAGCCAAGATCCCCGGGAGAGCACAGATACGCAGTATTTT. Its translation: CTSSQDPRESTDTQYF.

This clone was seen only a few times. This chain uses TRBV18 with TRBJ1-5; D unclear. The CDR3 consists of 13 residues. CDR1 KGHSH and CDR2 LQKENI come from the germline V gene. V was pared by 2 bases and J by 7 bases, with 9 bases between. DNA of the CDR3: TGTGCCAGCTCACCAGGGGTTGAACAGCCCCAGCATTTT. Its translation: CASSPGVEQPQHF.

The CDR3 is CASSQENRVGGTEAFF. In DNA, the CDR3 is TGCGCCAGCAGCCAAGAAAACAGGGTGGGAGGCACTGAAGCTTTCTTT. The chain has TRBV4-1 and TRBJ1-1; a possible D gene is TRBD1 (6 bases). CDR1 is MGHRA and CDR2 is YSYEKL in the germline V gene. The CDR3 runs to 16 residues. V lost 0 bases and J lost 4, with 15 bases in between.

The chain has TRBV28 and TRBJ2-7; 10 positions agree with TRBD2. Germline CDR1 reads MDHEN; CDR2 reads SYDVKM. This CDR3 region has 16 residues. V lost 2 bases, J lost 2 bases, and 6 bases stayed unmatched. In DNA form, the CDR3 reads TGTGCCAGCAGTTTAGGCGCTAGCGGGAGCACCTACGAGCAGTACTTC. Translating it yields CASSLGASGSTYEQYF. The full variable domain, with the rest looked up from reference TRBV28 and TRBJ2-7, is DVKVTQSSRYLVKRTGEKVFLECVQDMDHENMFWYRQDPGLGLRLIYFSYDVKMKEKGDIPEGYSVSREKKERFSLILESASTNQTSMYLCASSLGASGSTYEQYFGPGTRLTVT.

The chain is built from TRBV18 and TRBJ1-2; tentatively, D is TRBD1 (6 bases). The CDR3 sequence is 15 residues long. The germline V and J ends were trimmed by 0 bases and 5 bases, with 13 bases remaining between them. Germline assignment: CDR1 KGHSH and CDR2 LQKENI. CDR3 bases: TGTGCCAGCTCACCACCGGGACATGGAGCATATGGCTACACCTTC. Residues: CASSPPGHGAYGYTF.

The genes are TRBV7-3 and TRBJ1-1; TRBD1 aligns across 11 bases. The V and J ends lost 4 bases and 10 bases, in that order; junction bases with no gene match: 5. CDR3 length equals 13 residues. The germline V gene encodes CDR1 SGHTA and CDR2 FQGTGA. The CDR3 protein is CASSSGQGAGAFF. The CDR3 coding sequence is TGTGCCAGCAGCTCCGGACAGGGGGCGGGAGCTTTCTTT.

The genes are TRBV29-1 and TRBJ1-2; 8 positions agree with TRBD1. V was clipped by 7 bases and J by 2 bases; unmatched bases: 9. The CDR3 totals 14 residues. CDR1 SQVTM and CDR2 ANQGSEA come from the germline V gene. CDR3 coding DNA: TGCAGCGCCCTGACAGGGGTGGCAAACTATGGCTACACCTTC. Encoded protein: CSALTGVANYGYTF.

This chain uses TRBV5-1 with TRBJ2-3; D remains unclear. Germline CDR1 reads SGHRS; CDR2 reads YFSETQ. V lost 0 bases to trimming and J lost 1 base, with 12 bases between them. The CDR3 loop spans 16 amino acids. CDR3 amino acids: CASSLDLQERTDTQYF. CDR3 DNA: TGCGCCAGCAGCTTGGATTTACAAGAACGCACAGATACGCAGTATTTT.

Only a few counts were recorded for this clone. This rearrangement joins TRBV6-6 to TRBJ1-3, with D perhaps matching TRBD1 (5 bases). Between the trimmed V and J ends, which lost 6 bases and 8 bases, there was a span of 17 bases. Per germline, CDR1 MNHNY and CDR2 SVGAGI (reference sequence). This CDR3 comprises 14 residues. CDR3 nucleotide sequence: TGTGCCAGCAGCCCCGGTAGCGCCAGGGACACCATATATTTT. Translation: CASSPGSARDTIYF.

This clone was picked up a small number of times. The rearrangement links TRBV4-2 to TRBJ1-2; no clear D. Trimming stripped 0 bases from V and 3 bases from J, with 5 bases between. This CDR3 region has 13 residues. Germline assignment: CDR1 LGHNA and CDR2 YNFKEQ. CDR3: CASSQDWHYGYTF. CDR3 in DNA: TGTGCCAGCAGCCAAGATTGGCACTATGGCTACACCTTC.

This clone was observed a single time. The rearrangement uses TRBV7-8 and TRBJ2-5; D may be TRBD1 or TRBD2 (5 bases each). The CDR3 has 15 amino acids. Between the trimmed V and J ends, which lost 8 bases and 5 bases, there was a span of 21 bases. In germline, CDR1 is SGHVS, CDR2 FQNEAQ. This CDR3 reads CASSHRDLGRETQYF. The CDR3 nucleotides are TGTGCCAGCTCGCATAGGGACCTCGGCCGGGAGACCCAGTACTTC. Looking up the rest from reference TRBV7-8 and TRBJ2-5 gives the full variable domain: GAGVSQSPRYKVAKRGQDVALRCDPISGHVSLFWYQQALGQGPEFLTYFQNEAQLDKSGLPSDRFFAERPEGSVSTLKIQRTQQEDSAVYLCASSHRDLGRETQYFGPGTRLLVL.

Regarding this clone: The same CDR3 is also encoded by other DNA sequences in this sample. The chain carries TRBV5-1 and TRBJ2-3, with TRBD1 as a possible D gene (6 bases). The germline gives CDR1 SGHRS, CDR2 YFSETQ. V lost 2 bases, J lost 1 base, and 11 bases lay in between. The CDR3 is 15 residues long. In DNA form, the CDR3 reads TGCGCCAGCAGCTTAGGGGGAGTGGGCACAGATACGCAGTATTTT. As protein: CASSLGGVGTDTQYF.

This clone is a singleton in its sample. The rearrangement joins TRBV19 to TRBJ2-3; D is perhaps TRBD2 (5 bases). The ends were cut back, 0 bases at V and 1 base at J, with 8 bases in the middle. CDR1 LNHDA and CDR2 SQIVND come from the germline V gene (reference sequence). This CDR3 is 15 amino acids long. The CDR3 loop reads CASSIDLGGTDTQYF. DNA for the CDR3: TGTGCCAGTAGTATAGATCTGGGAGGCACAGATACGCAGTATTTT.